This TCR beta chain was identified during a study of Ad26.COV2.S vaccination and SARS-CoV-2 variants (dated by TCRdb to about 2021). Turning to the overall study: Donors in the vaccine arm were drawn from COV1001, a multicentre, randomized, double-blind, placebo-controlled phase I-IIa trial testing Ad26.COV2.S in healthy adults. Ad26.COV2.S was given intramuscularly at 5x10^10 or 1x10^11 viral particles, as a single shot or as two shots 56 days apart. TCRbeta repertoire sequencing was used to assess the specificity and breadth of SARS-CoV-2-reactive T cell receptors after Ad26.COV2.S vaccination. The TCR-sequenced set comprised approximately 32 samples: about 19 Ad26.COV2.S vaccine recipients, 5 placebo recipients and 8 SARS-CoV-2 convalescent individuals. Participants in the trial were split at random into five groups of five each, receiving low-dose or high-dose Ad26.COV2.S once or twice, or else placebo on both occasions. Blinding of investigators to trial group allocation was maintained during experiments and outcome assessment. Study-wide conclusions, independent of this receptor: Comparing responses between vaccine doses or regimens was not something the study was powered to do. It was noted by the authors that total T cell responses may have been underestimated by the TCR breadth and depth analyses. After vaccination, substantial breadth of spike-specific CD8+ and CD4+ T cell responses was reported. Higher spike-specific TCR breadth was observed in Ad26.COV2.S recipients than in placebo recipients (P = 0.0014). Comparable non-spike TCR breadth was observed between vaccine and placebo recipients, consistent with only spike being contained in the vaccine.

TCRbeta CDR3 regions were sequenced with the immunoSEQ Assay. After extraction, genomic DNA underwent amplification by bias-controlled multiplex PCR, followed by high-throughput sequencing. The paper's data handling went like this. To quantify the absolute abundance of every unique TCRbeta CDR3 region, sequences were collapsed and filtered. T cell fraction was estimated by normalizing TCRbeta template counts to usable DNA, which was measured by amplifying reference genes present in all nucleated cells. Repertoire TCRs were annotated as SARS-CoV-2-specific by exact matching of V gene, CDR3 amino acid sequence and J gene to a known reactive TCR set. The reference SARS-CoV-2 TCR set was derived from MIRA and filtered for enrichment in COVID-19-positive ImmuneCODE repertoires, a step that removed public or cross-reactive TCRs. Drawing on the MIRA antigens, annotated TCRs were analysed further at the level of specific ORF or position within ORF. Breadth was defined as annotated unique rearrangements over total unique productive rearrangements; depth was the summed frequency of those rearrangements. Group comparisons of TCR breadth used two-sided Wilcoxon rank-sum tests. The immuneACCESS repertoire file appears here via TCRdb, limited to in-frame rearrangements. These files lack a portion of the clones; in checked studies, under half of the deficit traces to unresolved V genes, and the cause of the others is not known. That table furnishes V, J and clone size, whereas the DNA furnished D and trimming. For this sample the table gives approximately 300,000 clones, of which just under 85% were detected only once. The biggest ten clones account for approximately 2.1% of the sample.

For this clone: The target of this receptor is not known. No base-level quality is on record; no much larger clone is a single base apart.

This specimen's treatment or condition label, per the study, means: some 20 received Ad26.COV2.S at low or high dose, single or two shots; 5 received placebo; per-sample allocation not given. For vaccine and placebo recipients, the sequenced repertoires came from samples collected on day 63 after the first injection. Cohort 1b enrolled about two dozen adults aged 18-55 years at a single site in Boston, USA, between 29 July and 7 August 2020. Ad26.COV2.S was a replication-incompetent adenovirus type 26 vector expressing a prefusion-stabilized SARS-CoV-2 spike protein from the original Wuhan strain. V is reduced by 5 bases and J by 5 bases, leaving a spacing of 13 bases between them. The CDR1 and CDR2 encoded by the germline V gene are SGHDT and YYEEEE. The CDR3 starts with the cysteine, ends with the phenylalanine, and has 13 residues. The sequence is cut down to CDR3 DNA, 39 bases in frame from base 1.

The chain couples TRBV5-6 to TRBJ1-1; the D gene is perhaps TRBD1, on 5 matching bases. The sequence came from a person aged 18-60 years who received the Ad26.COV2.S COVID-19 vaccine or a placebo. The material was peripheral blood, obtained in a trial of Ad26.COV2.S vaccine versus placebo. The CDR3 protein sequence reads: CASRPRAGTEAFF. In nucleotides, the sequence is TGTGCCAGCAGGCCCAGGGCAGGGACTGAAGCTTTCTTT.